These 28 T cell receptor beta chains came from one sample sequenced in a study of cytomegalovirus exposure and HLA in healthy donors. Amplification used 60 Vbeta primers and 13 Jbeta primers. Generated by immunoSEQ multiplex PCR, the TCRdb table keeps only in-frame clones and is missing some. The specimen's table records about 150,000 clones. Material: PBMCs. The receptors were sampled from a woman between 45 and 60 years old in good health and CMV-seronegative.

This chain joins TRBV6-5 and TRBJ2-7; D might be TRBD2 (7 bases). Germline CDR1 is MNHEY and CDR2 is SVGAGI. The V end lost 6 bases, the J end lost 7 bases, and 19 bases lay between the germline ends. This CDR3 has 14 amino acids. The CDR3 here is CASRRFGGGGEQYF. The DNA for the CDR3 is TGTGCCAGCAGACGGTTCGGGGGAGGGGGTGAGCAGTACTTC.

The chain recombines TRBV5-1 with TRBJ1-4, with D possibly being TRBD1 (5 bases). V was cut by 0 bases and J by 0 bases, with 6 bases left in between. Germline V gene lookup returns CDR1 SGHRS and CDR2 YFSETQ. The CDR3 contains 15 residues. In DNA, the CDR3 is TGCGCCAGCAGCTTGGACAGGCCAACTAATGAAAAACTGTTTTTT. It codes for CASSLDRPTNEKLFF.

The CDR3 loop reads CASSFGPGAISSYEQYF. The CDR3 nucleotides read TGTGCCAGCAGCTTCGGCCCAGGGGCGATCTCTTCCTACGAGCAGTACTTC. The chain carries TRBV5-8 and TRBJ2-7; D is perhaps TRBD1 (6 bases). CDR3 length equals 17 residues. Trimming cost V 2 bases and J 1 base, with 19 bases left between them. Germline-derived CDR1 and CDR2 are SGHTS and YDEGEE. Looking up the rest from reference TRBV5-8 and TRBJ2-7 gives the full variable domain: EAGVTQSPTHLIKTRGQQATLRCSPISGHTSVYWYQQALGLGLQFLLWYDEGEERNRGNFPPRFSGRQFPNYSSELNVNALELEDSALYLCASSFGPGAISSYEQYFGPGTRLTVT.

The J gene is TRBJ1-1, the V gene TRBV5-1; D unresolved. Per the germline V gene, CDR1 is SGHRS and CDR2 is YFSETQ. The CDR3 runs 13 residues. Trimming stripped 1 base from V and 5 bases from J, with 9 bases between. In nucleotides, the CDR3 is TGCGCCAGCAGCTTGCCTGGCGGGACTGAAGCTTTCTTT. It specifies CASSLPGGTEAFF.

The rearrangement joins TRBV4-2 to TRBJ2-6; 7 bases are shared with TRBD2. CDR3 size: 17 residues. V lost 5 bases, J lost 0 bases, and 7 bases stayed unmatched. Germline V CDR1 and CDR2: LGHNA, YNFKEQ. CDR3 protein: CASSVAGGSSGANVLTF. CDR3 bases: TGTGCCAGCAGCGTCGCCGGGGGGAGCTCTGGGGCCAACGTCCTGACTTTC.

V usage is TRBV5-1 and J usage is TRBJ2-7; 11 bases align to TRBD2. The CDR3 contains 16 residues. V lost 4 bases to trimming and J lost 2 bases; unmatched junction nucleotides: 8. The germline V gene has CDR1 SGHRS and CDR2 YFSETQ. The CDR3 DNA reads TGCGCCAGCAGCCCCACGCTAGCGGGGGGAACCTACGAGCAGTACTTC. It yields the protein CASSPTLAGGTYEQYF.

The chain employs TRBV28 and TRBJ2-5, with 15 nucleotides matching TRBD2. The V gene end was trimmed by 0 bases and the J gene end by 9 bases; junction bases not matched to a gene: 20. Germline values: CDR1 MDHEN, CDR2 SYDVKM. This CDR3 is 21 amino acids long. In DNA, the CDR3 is TGTGCCAGCAGTTTATGGAGGACTAGCGGGAGGGCCTCCTCGGGAGTCATTCCCCAGTACTTC. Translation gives CASSLWRTSGRASSGVIPQYF.

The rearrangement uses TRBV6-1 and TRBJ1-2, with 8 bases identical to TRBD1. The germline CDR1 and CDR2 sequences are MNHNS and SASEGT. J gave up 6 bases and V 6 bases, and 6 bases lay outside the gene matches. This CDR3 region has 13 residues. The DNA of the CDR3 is TGTGCCAGCAGAAGGACAGGGACAGATGGCTACACCTTC. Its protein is CASRRTGTDGYTF.

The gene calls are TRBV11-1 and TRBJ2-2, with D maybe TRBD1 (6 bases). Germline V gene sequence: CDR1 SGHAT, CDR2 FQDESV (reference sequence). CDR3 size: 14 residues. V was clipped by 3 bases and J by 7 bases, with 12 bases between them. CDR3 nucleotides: TGTGCCAGCAGCTTCCCAGGGGCGGACGGGGAGCTGTTTTTT. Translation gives CASSFPGADGELFF.

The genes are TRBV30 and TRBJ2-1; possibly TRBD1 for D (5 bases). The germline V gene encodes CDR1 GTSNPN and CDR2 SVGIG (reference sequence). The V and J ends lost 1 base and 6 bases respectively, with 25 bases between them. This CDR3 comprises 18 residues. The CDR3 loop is CAWSEFSMLVPGSNEQFF. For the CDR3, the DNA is TGTGCCTGGAGTGAATTCTCAATGCTTGTCCCAGGGTCCAATGAGCAGTTCTTC.

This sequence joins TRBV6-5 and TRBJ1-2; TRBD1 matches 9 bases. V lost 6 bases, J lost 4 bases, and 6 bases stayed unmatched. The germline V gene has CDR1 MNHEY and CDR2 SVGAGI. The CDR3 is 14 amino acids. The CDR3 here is CASRKDRGSYGYTF. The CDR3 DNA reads TGTGCCAGCAGAAAGGACAGGGGCAGCTATGGCTACACCTTC.

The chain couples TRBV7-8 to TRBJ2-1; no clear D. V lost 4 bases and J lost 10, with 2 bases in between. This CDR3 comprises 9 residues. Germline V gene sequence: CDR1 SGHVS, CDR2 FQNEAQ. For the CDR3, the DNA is TGTGCCAGCAGCTCGGAGCAGTTCTTC. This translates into CASSSEQFF.

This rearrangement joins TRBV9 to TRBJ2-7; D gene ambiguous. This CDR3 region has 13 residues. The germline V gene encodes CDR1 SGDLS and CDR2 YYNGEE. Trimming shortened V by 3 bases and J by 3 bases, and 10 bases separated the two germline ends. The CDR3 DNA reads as TGTGCCAGCAGCGCCCAGGATGTCTACGAGCAGTACTTC. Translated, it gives CASSAQDVYEQYF. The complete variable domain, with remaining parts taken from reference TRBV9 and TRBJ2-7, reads DSGVTQTPKHLITATGQRVTLRCSPRSGDLSVYWYQQSLDQGLQFLIQYYNGEERAKGNILERFSAQQFPDLHSELNLSSLELGDSALYFCASSAQDVYEQYFGPGTRLTVT.

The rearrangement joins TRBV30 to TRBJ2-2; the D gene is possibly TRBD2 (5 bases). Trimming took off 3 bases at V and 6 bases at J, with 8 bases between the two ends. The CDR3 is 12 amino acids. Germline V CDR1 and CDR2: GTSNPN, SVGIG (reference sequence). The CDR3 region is CAWRGESGELFF. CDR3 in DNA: TGTGCCTGGAGGGGAGAATCCGGGGAGCTGTTTTTT.

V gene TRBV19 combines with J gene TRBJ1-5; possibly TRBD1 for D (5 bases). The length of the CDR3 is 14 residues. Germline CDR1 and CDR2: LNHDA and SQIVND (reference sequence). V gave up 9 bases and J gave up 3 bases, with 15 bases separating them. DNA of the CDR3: TGTGCCAGCTCGGGGGGAACCCCCAATCAGCCCCAGCATTTT. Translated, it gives CASSGGTPNQPQHF.

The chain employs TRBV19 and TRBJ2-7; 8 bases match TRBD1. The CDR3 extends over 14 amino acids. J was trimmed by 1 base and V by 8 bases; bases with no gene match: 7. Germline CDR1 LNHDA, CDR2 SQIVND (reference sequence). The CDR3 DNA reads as TGTGCCAGTGGCTTAAGGGACAGGTCCTACGAGCAGTACTTC. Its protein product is CASGLRDRSYEQYF.

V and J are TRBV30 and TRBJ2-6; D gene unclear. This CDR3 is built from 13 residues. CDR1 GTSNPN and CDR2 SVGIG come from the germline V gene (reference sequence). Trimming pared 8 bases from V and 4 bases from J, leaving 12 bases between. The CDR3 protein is CAADNTGANVLTF. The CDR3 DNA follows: TGTGCCGCCGACAATACAGGGGCCAACGTCCTGACTTTC.

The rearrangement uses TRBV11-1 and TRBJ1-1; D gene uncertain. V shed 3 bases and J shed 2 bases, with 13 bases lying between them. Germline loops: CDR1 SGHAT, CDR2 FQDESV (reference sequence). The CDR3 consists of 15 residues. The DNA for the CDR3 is TGTGCCAGCAGCTTTAGTCGTCGAGATAACACTGAAGCTTTCTTT. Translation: CASSFSRRDNTEAFF.

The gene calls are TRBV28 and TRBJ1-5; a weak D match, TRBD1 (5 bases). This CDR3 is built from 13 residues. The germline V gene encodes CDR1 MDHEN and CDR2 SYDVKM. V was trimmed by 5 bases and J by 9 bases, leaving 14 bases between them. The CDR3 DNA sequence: TGTGCCAGCAGTACGTCCGGGGGGGGGCCCCAGCATTTT. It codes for CASSTSGGGPQHF.

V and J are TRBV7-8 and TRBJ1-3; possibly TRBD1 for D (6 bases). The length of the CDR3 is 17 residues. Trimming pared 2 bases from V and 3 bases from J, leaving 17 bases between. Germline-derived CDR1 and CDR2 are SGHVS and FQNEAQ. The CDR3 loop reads CASSLRPGDINGNTIYF. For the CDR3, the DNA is TGTGCCAGCAGCTTACGACCTGGGGACATTAATGGAAACACCATATATTTT.

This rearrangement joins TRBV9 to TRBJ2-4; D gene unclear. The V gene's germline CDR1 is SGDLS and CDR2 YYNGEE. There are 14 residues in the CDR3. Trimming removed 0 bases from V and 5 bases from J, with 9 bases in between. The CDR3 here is CASSVDSYQNIQYF. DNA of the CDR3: TGTGCCAGCAGCGTAGACAGCTACCAAAACATTCAGTACTTC.

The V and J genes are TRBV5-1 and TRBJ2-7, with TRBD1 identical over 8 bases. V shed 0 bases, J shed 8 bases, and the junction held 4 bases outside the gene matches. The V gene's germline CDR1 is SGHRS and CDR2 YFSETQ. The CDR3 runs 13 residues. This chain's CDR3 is CASSLDRQGQQYF. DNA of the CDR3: TGCGCCAGCAGCTTGGACCGACAGGGGCAGCAGTACTTC.

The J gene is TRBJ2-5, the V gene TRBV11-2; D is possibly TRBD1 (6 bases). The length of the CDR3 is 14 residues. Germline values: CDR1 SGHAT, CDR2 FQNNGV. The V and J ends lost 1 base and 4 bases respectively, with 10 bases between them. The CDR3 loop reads CASSLAGVVETQYF. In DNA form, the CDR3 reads TGTGCCAGCAGCTTAGCAGGGGTAGTAGAGACCCAGTACTTC.

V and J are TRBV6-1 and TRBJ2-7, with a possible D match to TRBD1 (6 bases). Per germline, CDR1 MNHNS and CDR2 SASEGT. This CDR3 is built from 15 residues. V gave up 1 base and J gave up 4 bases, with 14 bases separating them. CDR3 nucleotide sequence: TGTGCCAGCAGTGAAGGGGACACGGGGACGTACGAGCAGTACTTC. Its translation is CASSEGDTGTYEQYF.

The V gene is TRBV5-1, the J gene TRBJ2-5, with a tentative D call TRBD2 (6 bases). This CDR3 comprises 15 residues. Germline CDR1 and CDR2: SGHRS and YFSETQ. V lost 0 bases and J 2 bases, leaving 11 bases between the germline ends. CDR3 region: CASSLVGTLQETQYF. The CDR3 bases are TGCGCCAGCAGCTTGGTGGGGACTCTACAAGAGACCCAGTACTTC.

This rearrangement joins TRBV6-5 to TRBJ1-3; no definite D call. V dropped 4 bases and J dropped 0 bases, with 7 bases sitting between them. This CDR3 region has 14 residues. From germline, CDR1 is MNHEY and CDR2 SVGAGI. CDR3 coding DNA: TGTGCCAGCAGTTTCCGTCGCTCTGGAAACACCATATATTTT. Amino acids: CASSFRRSGNTIYF.

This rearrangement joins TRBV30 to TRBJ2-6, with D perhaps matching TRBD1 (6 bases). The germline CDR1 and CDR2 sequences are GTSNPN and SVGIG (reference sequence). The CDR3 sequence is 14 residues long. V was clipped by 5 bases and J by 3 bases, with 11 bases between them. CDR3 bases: TGTGCCTGGGAACAGGGTTTTGGGGCCAACGTCCTGACTTTC. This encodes CAWEQGFGANVLTF. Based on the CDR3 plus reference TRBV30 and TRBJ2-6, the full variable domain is SQTIHQWPATLVQPVGSPLSLECTVEGTSNPNLYWYRQAAGRGLQLLFYSVGIGQISSEVPQNLSASRPQDRQFILSSKKLLLSDSGFYLCAWEQGFGANVLTFGAGSRLTVL.

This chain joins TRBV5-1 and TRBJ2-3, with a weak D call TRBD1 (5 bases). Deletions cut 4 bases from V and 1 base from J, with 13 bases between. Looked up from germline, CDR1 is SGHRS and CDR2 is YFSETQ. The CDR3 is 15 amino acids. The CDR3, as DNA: TGCGCCAGCAGCCCAGGGTATTCTCGCACAGATACGCAGTATTTT. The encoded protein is CASSPGYSRTDTQYF. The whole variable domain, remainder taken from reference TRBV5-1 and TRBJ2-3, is KAGVTQTPRYLIKTRGQQVTLSCSPISGHRSVSWYQQTPGQGLQFLFEYFSETQRNKGNFPGRFSGRQFSNSRSEMNVSTLELGDSALYLCASSPGYSRTDTQYFGPGTRLTVL.